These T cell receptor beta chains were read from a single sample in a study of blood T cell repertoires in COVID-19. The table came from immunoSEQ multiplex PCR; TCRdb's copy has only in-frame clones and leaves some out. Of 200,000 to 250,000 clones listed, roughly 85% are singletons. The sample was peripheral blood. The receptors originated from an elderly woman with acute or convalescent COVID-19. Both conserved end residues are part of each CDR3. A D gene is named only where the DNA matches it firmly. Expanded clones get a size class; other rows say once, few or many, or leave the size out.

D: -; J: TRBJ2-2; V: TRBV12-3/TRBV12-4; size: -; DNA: TGTGCCAGCTCTAGGAAACGCACCGGGGAGCTGTTTTTT; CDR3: CASSRKRTGELFF
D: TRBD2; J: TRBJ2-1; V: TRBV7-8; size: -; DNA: TGTGCCAGCAGCGCCTCCGGGACTAGAAACAATGAGCAGTTCTTC; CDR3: CASSASGTRNNEQFF
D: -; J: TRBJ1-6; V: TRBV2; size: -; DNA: TGTGCCAGCAGTGAAGCGTACAGGGCAGGTAATTCACCCCTCCACTTT; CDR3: CASSEAYRAGNSPLHF
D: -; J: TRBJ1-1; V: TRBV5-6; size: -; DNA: TGTGCCAGCAGCTTCCGGGGGTTGAACACTGAAGCTTTCTTT; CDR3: CASSFRGLNTEAFF
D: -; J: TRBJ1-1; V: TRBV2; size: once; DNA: TGTGCCACCTCAGGCAGGGGGAACACTGAAGCTTTCTTT; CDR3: CATSGRGNTEAFF
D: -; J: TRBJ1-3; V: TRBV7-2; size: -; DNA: TGTGCCAGCAGCTTAGACTACTCTGGAAACACCATATATTTT; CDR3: CASSLDYSGNTIYF
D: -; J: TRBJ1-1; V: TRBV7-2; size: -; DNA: TGTGCCAGCAGCTTATTCCCGGACAGTGAAGCTTTCTTT; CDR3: CASSLFPDSEAFF
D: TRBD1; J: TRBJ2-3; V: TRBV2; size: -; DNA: TGTGCCAGCAGTGCGTTCGACAGGGGGAGCGCAGATACGCAGTATTTT; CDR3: CASSAFDRGSADTQYF
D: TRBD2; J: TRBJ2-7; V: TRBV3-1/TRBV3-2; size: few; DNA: TGTGCCAGCAGCCCCGAGCGGGGGTACTCCTACGAGCAGTACTTC; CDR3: CASSPERGYSYEQYF
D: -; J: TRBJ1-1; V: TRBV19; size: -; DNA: TGTGCCAGTAGTATTAAGGCAGGGGAGCTGAACACTGAAGCTTTCTTT; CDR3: CASSIKAGELNTEAFF
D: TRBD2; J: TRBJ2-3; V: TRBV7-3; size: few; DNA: TGTGCCAGCAGCATCTCCGGGACTAGCGGCACAGATACGCAGTATTTT; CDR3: CASSISGTSGTDTQYF
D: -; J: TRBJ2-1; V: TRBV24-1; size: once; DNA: TGTGCCACCAGCCTTGGCAGCTACAATGAGCAGTTCTTC; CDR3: CATSLGSYNEQFF
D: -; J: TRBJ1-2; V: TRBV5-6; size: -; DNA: TGTGCCAGCAGCTTAGAGTATTCTAACTATGGCTACACCTTC; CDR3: CASSLEYSNYGYTF
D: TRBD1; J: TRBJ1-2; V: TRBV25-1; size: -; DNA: TGTGCCACCTCGGGACAGTCGCAATTGGGCTACACCTTC; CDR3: CATSGQSQLGYTF
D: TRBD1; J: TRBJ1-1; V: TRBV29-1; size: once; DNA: TGCAGCGTTGAAGGCCCAGACTCACAGGGGTCCATGAACACTGAAGCTTTCTTT; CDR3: CSVEGPDSQGSMNTEAFF
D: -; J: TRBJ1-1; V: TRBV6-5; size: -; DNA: TGTGCCAGCAGGCCCGGACAGTCGAACACTGAAGCTTTCTTT; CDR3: CASRPGQSNTEAFF
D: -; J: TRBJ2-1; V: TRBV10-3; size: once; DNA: TGTGCCATCAGTGAGCCAGGGGGGAGGAATGAGCAGTTCTTC; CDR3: CAISEPGGRNEQFF
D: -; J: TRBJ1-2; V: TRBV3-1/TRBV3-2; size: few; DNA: TGTGCCAGCAGCCGGCTCTATGGCTACACCTTC; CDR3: CASSRLYGYTF
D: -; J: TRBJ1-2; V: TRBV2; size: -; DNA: TGTGCCAGCAGTACTCAGGAAAACTATGGCTACACCTTC; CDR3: CASSTQENYGYTF
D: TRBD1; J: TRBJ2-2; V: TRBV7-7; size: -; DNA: TGTGCTAGCAGCCAACAAGGGACAGGGCCCACCGGGGAGCTGTTTTTT; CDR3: CASSQQGTGPTGELFF
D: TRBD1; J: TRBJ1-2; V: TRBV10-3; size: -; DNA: TGTGCCATCAGTGAGTCCGGGGGACAGGGCACTGGCGGCTACACCTTC; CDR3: CAISESGGQGTGGYTF
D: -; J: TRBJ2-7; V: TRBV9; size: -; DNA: TGTGCCAGCAGCGTAGACTGGTCCCTCCTTTACGAGCAGTACTTC; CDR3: CASSVDWSLLYEQYF
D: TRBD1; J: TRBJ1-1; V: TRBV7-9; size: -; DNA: TGTGCCAGCAGGGAACAGGGGGTGAGGAACACTGAAGCTTTCTTT; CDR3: CASREQGVRNTEAFF
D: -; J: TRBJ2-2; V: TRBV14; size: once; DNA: TGTGCCAGCAGCCAGCGACAGAACACCGGGGAGCTGTTTTTT; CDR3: CASSQRQNTGELFF
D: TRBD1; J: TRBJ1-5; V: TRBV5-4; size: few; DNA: TGTGCCAGCAGCTCCAAAGCAGGGGGCGCAGGGCAGCCCCAGCATTTT; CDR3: CASSSKAGGAGQPQHF
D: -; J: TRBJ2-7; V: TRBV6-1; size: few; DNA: TGTGCCAGCAGTGAATCATCGGCTAGAGCCACCTACGAGCAGTACTTC; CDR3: CASSESSARATYEQYF
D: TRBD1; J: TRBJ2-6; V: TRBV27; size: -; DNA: TGTGCCAGCTGCCCGTATTTGGGACAGTCAGGCTCTGGGGCCAACGTCCTGACTTTC; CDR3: CASCPYLGQSGSGANVLTF
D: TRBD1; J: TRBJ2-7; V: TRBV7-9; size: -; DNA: TGTGCCAGCAGCCTACAGCAGGGGGTAGGTGAGCAGTACTTC; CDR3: CASSLQQGVGEQYF
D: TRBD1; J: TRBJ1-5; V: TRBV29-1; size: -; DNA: TGCAGCGTTAGGGGACAGGGGAGCAATCAGCCCCAGCATTTT; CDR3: CSVRGQGSNQPQHF
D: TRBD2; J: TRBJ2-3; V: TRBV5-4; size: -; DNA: TGTGCCAGCAGCACGGGGGGGCCGGCCACAGATACGCAGTATTTT; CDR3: CASSTGGPATDTQYF
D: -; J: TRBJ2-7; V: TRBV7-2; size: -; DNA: TGTGCCAGCAGCTACAACCCTTCCTACGAGCAGTACTTC; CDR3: CASSYNPSYEQYF
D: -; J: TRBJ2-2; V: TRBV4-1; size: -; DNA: TGCGCCAGCAGCCAAGATCCCCAGACGAACACCGGGGAGCTGTTTTTT; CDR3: CASSQDPQTNTGELFF
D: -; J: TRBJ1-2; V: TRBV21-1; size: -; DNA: TGTGCCAGCAGCACAAAGGACAGGGTGGGGACCTATGGCTACACCTTC; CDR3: CASSTKDRVGTYGYTF
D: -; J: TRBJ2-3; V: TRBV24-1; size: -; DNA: TGTGCCACTGAGCGACAGGTTATTGATACGCAGTATTTT; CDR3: CATERQVIDTQYF
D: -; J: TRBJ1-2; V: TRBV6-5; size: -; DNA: TGTGCCAGCCGGATAGGGGTAAACTATGGCTACACCTTC; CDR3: CASRIGVNYGYTF
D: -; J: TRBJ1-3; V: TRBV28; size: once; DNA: TGTGCCAGCAGGTCAGGGCGCGCCTCTGGAAACACCATATATTTT; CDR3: CASRSGRASGNTIYF
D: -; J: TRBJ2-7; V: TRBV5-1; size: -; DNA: TGCGCCAGCAGCCAGGGGTCCAGCTACGAGCAGTACTTC; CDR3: CASSQGSSYEQYF
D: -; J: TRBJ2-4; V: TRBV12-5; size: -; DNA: TGTGCTAGTGGTTTGGTACGGTACGCTGAGCCCGAAAACATTCAGTACTTC; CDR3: CASGLVRYAEPENIQYF
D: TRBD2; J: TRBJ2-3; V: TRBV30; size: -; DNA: TGTGCCTGGACCCTGGGTAGCGGGGGGGCTGATACGCAGTATTTT; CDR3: CAWTLGSGGADTQYF
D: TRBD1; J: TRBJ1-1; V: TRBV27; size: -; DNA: TGTGCCAGCAGTTTAAGCTATGGGACAGGTTTGAACACTGAAGCTTTCTTT; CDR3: CASSLSYGTGLNTEAFF